Below, 14 T cell receptor beta chains from the same sample are listed, as sequenced in a study of blood T cell repertoires in COVID-19. Assay: immunoSEQ multiplex PCR; the TCRdb copy retains only in-frame clones and omits some. The table includes over 90,000 clones, almost 90% detected once. Sequencing was done on a sample of peripheral blood. Receptor source: a human donor in a cohort sampled during active COVID-19.

V gene TRBV2 combines with J gene TRBJ2-1; 9 nucleotides match TRBD2. After removal of 2 bases from V and 7 bases from J, the junction contained 12 bases not matched to a gene. This CDR3 region has 17 residues. CDR1 and CDR2 from the germline V gene are SNHLY and FYNNEI. The CDR3 coding sequence is TGTGCCAGCAGTGAACCTCGAGGCGGGGGGGCAGGTAATGAGCAGTTCTTC. Protein product: CASSEPRGGGAGNEQFF.

The genes are TRBV7-8 and TRBJ2-7; possible D gene TRBD2, 5 bases. The CDR3 is 14 amino acids. Between the trimmed V and J ends, which lost 8 bases and 0 bases, there was a span of 14 bases. Germline-derived CDR1 and CDR2 are SGHVS and FQNEAQ. Here the CDR3 DNA reads TGTGCCAGCTTTGGAGGCAGGAGCTCCTACGAGCAGTACTTC. Its translation: CASFGGRSSYEQYF.

The rearrangement joins TRBV27 to TRBJ1-5, with D possibly matching TRBD1 (6 bases). This CDR3 spans 14 amino acids. The V and J ends lost 3 bases and 3 bases respectively, with 9 bases between them. Germline CDR1 reads MNHEY; CDR2 reads SMNVEV (reference sequence). CDR3 sequence reads: CASSLTGPNQPQHF. The CDR3 DNA reads TGTGCCAGCAGTTTGACAGGTCCCAATCAGCCCCAGCATTTT.

The chain carries TRBV2 and TRBJ2-7; D call uncertain. Trimming left V 5 bases short and J 6 bases short, with 8 bases between. The CDR3 contains 11 residues. Germline V gene lookup returns CDR1 SNHLY and CDR2 FYNNEI. The CDR3, as DNA: TGTGCCAGCAGTCGCGTGTTCGAGCAGTACTTC. This encodes CASSRVFEQYF.

The chain carries TRBV21-1 and TRBJ2-7; TRBD1 is the table's D call and was not checked against the DNA. TRBV21-1 is a pseudogene. The CDR3 sequence is 15 residues long. CDR3 region: CASSKRGTGMNEQYF. The CDR3 nucleotides are TGTGCCAGCAGCAAAAGGGGGACAGGGATGAACGAGCAGTACTTC.

The chain recombines TRBV5-1 with TRBJ1-4; the D gene is possibly TRBD1 (6 bases). The CDR3 runs 16 residues. The germline V gene encodes CDR1 SGHRS and CDR2 YFSETQ. The V gene lost 0 bases and the J gene lost 8 bases, with 17 bases spanning the gap. The CDR3 DNA sequence: TGCGCCAGCAGCTTGGTCTATCAGGGGACCGGAGAAAAACTGTTTTTT. This encodes CASSLVYQGTGEKLFF.

The rearrangement uses TRBV5-1 and TRBJ2-5; 12 bases match TRBD1. After removal of 3 bases from V and 0 bases from J, the junction contained 3 bases not matched to a gene. The CDR3 contains 16 residues. The germline V gene encodes CDR1 SGHRS and CDR2 YFSETQ. DNA of the CDR3: TGCGCCAGCAGCTCCGGGACAGGGGGCCACCAAGAGACCCAGTACTTC. Encoded protein: CASSSGTGGHQETQYF.

The chain's CDR3 is CASSFDSNYGYTF. As DNA, the CDR3 is TGCGCCAGCAGCTTCGACAGCAACTATGGCTACACCTTC. V is TRBV5-1 and J is TRBJ1-2; the D gene is possibly TRBD1 (5 bases). CDR3 size: 13 residues. The ends were cut back, 2 bases at V and 2 bases at J, with 7 bases in the middle. Germline CDR1 reads SGHRS; CDR2 reads YFSETQ.

There are a few counts of this clone. The J gene is TRBJ2-1, the V gene TRBV9; the D gene is possibly TRBD2 (5 bases). This CDR3 has 13 amino acids. The V and J ends lost 3 bases and 8 bases respectively, with 12 bases between them. The V gene's germline CDR1 is SGDLS and CDR2 YYNGEE. CDR3 loop: CASSGSGIYEQFF. The CDR3 DNA reads TGTGCCAGCAGCGGCTCCGGGATTTATGAGCAGTTCTTC.

The V call is TRBV18, the J call TRBJ1-1; D is perhaps TRBD1 (6 bases). Looked up from germline, CDR1 is KGHSH and CDR2 is LQKENI. CDR3 size: 15 residues. Trimming pared 6 bases from V and 5 bases from J, leaving 19 bases between. DNA for the CDR3: TGTGCCAGCTCCCAGGGGAGGGGGTTTAGTACTGAAGCTTTCTTT. As protein: CASSQGRGFSTEAFF.

The chain is built from TRBV18 and TRBJ1-5; 8 bases map to TRBD1. J was trimmed by 5 bases and V by 3 bases; bases with no gene match: 3. The V gene's germline CDR1 is KGHSH and CDR2 LQKENI. The CDR3 spans 14 residues. The CDR3, as DNA: TGTGCCAGCTCACCTGGACAGGGACATCAGCCCCAGCATTTT. Amino acids: CASSPGQGHQPQHF.

The chain is built from TRBV27 and TRBJ1-6; D uncertain. Germline CDR1 is MNHEY and CDR2 is SMNVEV (reference sequence). With 5 bases removed from V and 6 bases from J, the gap between germline ends came to 11 bases. CDR3 length: 14 residues. The CDR3 nucleotides are TGTGCCAGCAGTCCACGGGGTACTAATTCACCCCTCCACTTT. This codes for CASSPRGTNSPLHF.

The chain recombines TRBV5-6 with TRBJ1-2; TRBD1 matches at 7 bases. Per germline, CDR1 SGHDT and CDR2 YYEEEE. After removal of 3 bases from V and 2 bases from J, the junction contained 4 bases not matched to a gene. The CDR3 is 14 amino acids. As DNA, the CDR3 is TGTGCCAGCAGCTCGGACAGGCTGAACTATGGCTACACCTTC. Its translation is CASSSDRLNYGYTF.

This clone has just a few counts. The V call is TRBV7-2, the J call TRBJ2-7; D unresolved. Germline values: CDR1 SGHTA, CDR2 FQGNSA. V was shortened by 1 base and J by 4 bases, with 11 bases between the two germline ends. The CDR3 sequence is 14 residues long. CDR3 amino acids: CASSLGARAYEQYF. CDR3 DNA sequence: TGTGCCAGCAGCTTAGGGGCCAGAGCTTACGAGCAGTACTTC.